This record covers a single T cell receptor beta chain. What it recognizes is unknown. Germline CDR1 reads LGHNA; CDR2 reads YSLEER. There are 15 residues in the CDR3. With roughly 300,000 cells each, the CD8+ T cell subsets were individually sorted in triplicate. Cells that were CD45RO-CCR7+CD27+CD95- constituted naive CD8+ T cells. The record originates from a study of CXCR3-negative and CXCR3-positive naive CD8 T cells. Study findings and constraints: TRB CDR3s of CXCR3-positive naive cells were more hydrophobic than those of CXCR3-negative naive cells. TRBV-TRBJ usage was similar across naive CXCR3 subsets but distinct in memory cells. Fresh PBMCs served for most assays, and CXCR3 expression fell partially after cryopreservation.

The libraries of TRB cDNA were constructed through 5' RACE using UMI labels. TCRdb re-analyzed the 5' RACE reads; it lists each CDR3 protein once, without DNA. The table counts more than 80,000 distinct CDR3 sequences; nearly 0.85% lies in the top ten. The sequencing input was naive CXCR3+ CD8+ T cells from blood. Subset reported: CD45RO-CCR7+CD27+CD95- naive CD8+ T cells expressing CXCR3 (TNR3+). The TCR was taken from a human donor in good health. Some clones in this sample may be carry-over from other donors' samples. The chain joins TRBV4-3 to TRBJ2-7; TCRdb indicates TRBD1, and absent DNA this call remains unverified. CDR3: CASSQDYRGRDEQYF.